This is a list of T cell receptor beta chains from one sample in a study of blood T cell repertoires in COVID-19. The method was immunoSEQ multiplex PCR; TCRdb's version includes in-frame clones alone and lacks a portion of them. The sample has 120,000 to 150,000 clones, around 90% seen once. Sequenced sample: peripheral blood. The source of these receptors is an older woman with acute or convalescent COVID-19. Both conserved end residues are part of each CDR3. D genes are given only for firm matches. Rows may omit the clone size; those that give it use once, few, many or a size class.

D gene,J gene,V gene,clone size,CDR3 protein,CDR3 DNA
TRBD1,TRBJ1-1,TRBV7-3,.,CASRLQGATEAFF,TGTGCCAGCAGATTACAGGGGGCAACTGAAGCTTTCTTT
.,TRBJ1-2,TRBV9,.,CASSPSRAGYGYTF,TGTGCCAGCAGCCCATCCAGGGCTGGGTATGGCTACACCTTC
TRBD2,TRBJ2-2,TRBV4-1,.,CASSQINPSSLSGGSGELFF,TGCGCCAGCAGCCAAATAAACCCATCCTCCCTTAGCGGGGGCTCCGGGGAGCTGTTTTTT
.,TRBJ1-5,TRBV2,.,CASSEGGSSNQPQHF,TGTGCCAGCAGTGAAGGCGGCTCGAGCAATCAGCCCCAGCATTTT
TRBD2,TRBJ2-2,TRBV5-1,.,CASNPGGTNTGELFF,TGCGCCAGCAATCCGGGGGGGACGAACACCGGGGAGCTGTTTTTT
TRBD2,TRBJ2-3,TRBV19,.,CASSMSGGSTDTQYF,TGTGCCAGTAGTATGTCGGGGGGTAGCACAGATACGCAGTATTTT
.,TRBJ1-1,TRBV5-1,.,CASSFGGTNTEAFF,TGCGCCAGCAGCTTCGGCGGGACGAACACTGAAGCTTTCTTT
.,TRBJ1-2,TRBV30,.,CAWSARNTGTNYGYTF,TGTGCCTGGAGTGCCCGCAATACCGGGACTAACTATGGCTACACCTTC
TRBD2,TRBJ2-5,TRBV15,.,CATSREASGIETQYF,TGTGCCACCAGCAGAGAGGCTAGCGGGATAGAGACCCAGTACTTC
.,TRBJ2-7,TRBV11-3,.,CASSLVLSTEQYF,TGTGCCAGCAGCTTAGTGTTAAGCACCGAGCAGTACTTC
TRBD1,TRBJ1-3,TRBV7-9,.,CASSPWDSYSGNTIYF,TGTGCCAGCAGCCCTTGGGACAGCTACTCTGGAAACACCATATATTTT
TRBD1,TRBJ1-3,TRBV2,.,CASRRNPTGTGKGNTIYF,TGTGCCAGCAGAAGAAACCCAACTGGGACAGGGAAAGGAAACACCATATATTTT
TRBD1,TRBJ1-2,TRBV19,.,CASTMQGVDYGYTF,TGTGCCAGTACCATGCAGGGGGTTGACTATGGCTACACCTTC
.,TRBJ1-6,TRBV6-5,.,CASRQGSSYNSPLHF,TGTGCCAGCAGGCAGGGGAGCTCCTATAATTCACCCCTCCACTTT
TRBD2,TRBJ2-1,TRBV7-8,.,CASSWEGSGGGNEQFF,TGTGCCAGCAGCTGGGAAGGTAGCGGGGGTGGCAATGAGCAGTTCTTC
TRBD1,TRBJ1-5,TRBV4-2,.,CASSQEEGQYQPQHF,TGTGCCAGCAGCCAAGAGGAGGGACAGTATCAGCCCCAGCATTTT
TRBD2,TRBJ2-1,TRBV14,.,CASSQVAGGPSEQFF,TGTGCCAGCAGCCAAGTTGCGGGGGGGCCCAGTGAGCAGTTCTTC
TRBD1,TRBJ1-5,TRBV27,.,CASPKTDRVYQPQHF,TGTGCCAGTCCGAAAACTGACAGGGTGTATCAGCCCCAGCATTTT
.,TRBJ2-7,TRBV28,.,CASSSQGGRYEQYF,TGTGCCAGCAGCAGCCAGGGGGGAAGGTACGAGCAGTACTTC
TRBD2,TRBJ2-3,TRBV29-1,few,CSVAGTSGGPDTQYF,TGCAGCGTTGCAGGGACTAGCGGGGGCCCAGATACGCAGTATTTT
.,TRBJ2-5,TRBV30,.,CAWRSGSQTQYF,TGTGCCTGGAGATCGGGGAGCCAGACCCAGTACTTC
TRBD1,TRBJ2-7,TRBV2,.,CASSDGTAAYEQYF,TGTGCCAGCAGTGACGGGACAGCCGCCTACGAGCAGTACTTC
.,TRBJ2-5,TRBV4-2,.,CASSQDDQRQQETQYF,TGTGCCAGCAGCCAAGATGACCAGCGCCAACAAGAGACCCAGTACTTC
.,TRBJ1-3,TRBV14,.,CASSQAGRRNTIYF,TGTGCCAGCAGCCAAGCAGGGCGTAGAAACACCATATATTTT
TRBD1,TRBJ2-7,TRBV4-1,.,CASSQGRQGYEQYF,TGCGCCAGCAGCCAAGGCAGACAGGGCTACGAGCAGTACTTC
.,TRBJ1-4,TRBV7-8,.,CASSLARVLHDEKLFF,TGTGCCAGCAGCTTAGCGCGGGTTTTACATGACGAAAAACTGTTTTTT
.,TRBJ1-6,TRBV4-1,.,CASSQDEGLNSPLHF,TGCGCCAGCAGCCAAGATGAGGGCCTGAATTCACCCCTCCACTTT
TRBD2,TRBJ2-3,TRBV5-8,.,CASSSGQRGGRDTQYF,TGTGCCAGCAGCTCTGGACAGCGGGGGGGGCGGGATACGCAGTATTTT
TRBD1,TRBJ2-1,TRBV25-1,.,CASSELRTGMNNEQFF,TGTGCCAGCAGTGAATTAAGGACAGGGATGAACAATGAGCAGTTCTTC
.,TRBJ2-2,TRBV30,.,CAGRWSTGELFF,TGTGCGGGTAGATGGAGCACCGGGGAGCTGTTTTTT
.,TRBJ2-1,TRBV9,.,CASSVEDYSYNEQFF,TGTGCCAGCAGCGTAGAGGACTACTCATACAATGAGCAGTTCTTC
TRBD2,TRBJ2-3,TRBV3-1/TRBV3-2,.,CASSQGLAGGTDTQYF,TGTGCCAGCAGCCAAGGGTTAGCGGGGGGCACAGATACGCAGTATTTT
TRBD2,TRBJ2-1,TRBV9,.,CASSREPRLASNEQFF,TGTGCCAGCAGCCGAGAACCGAGACTAGCGTCCAATGAGCAGTTCTTC
TRBD2,TRBJ2-3,TRBV2,.,CASSEAGAGGRPDTQYF,TGTGCCAGCAGTGAAGCAGGAGCGGGGGGGCGGCCAGATACGCAGTATTTT
.,TRBJ1-1,TRBV5-6,.,CASSFFGTRNTEAFF,TGTGCCAGCAGCTTCTTCGGGACAAGGAACACTGAAGCTTTCTTT
TRBD1,TRBJ1-2,TRBV9,.,CASSLTGGAYDYTF,TGTGCCAGCAGCTTAACAGGGGGGGCCTATGACTACACCTTC
.,TRBJ1-1,TRBV2,once,CASSVSVPENTEAFF,TGTGCCAGCAGTGTCTCGGTTCCCGAGAACACTGAAGCTTTCTTT
.,TRBJ1-4,TRBV30,.,CAWSPPDGSPTNEKLFF,TGTGCCTGGAGTCCCCCAGATGGCTCCCCGACTAATGAAAAACTGTTTTTT
.,TRBJ1-6,TRBV5-8,.,CASGQGWSYSPLHF,TGTGCCAGCGGGCAGGGTTGGTCGTACTCACCCCTCCACTTT
TRBD2,TRBJ2-5,TRBV30,.,CAWSGGSGGAFKGETQYF,TGTGCCTGGAGTGGTGGGAGCGGGGGGGCCTTTAAGGGAGAGACCCAGTACTTC
TRBD1,TRBJ2-7,TRBV6-5,.,CASSYSGTGRFEQYF,TGTGCCAGCAGTTACTCAGGGACAGGGCGGTTCGAGCAGTACTTC
.,TRBJ1-1,TRBV11-1,.,CASSLARDSHTEAFF,TGTGCCAGCAGCTTAGCTCGGGATTCCCACACTGAAGCTTTCTTT